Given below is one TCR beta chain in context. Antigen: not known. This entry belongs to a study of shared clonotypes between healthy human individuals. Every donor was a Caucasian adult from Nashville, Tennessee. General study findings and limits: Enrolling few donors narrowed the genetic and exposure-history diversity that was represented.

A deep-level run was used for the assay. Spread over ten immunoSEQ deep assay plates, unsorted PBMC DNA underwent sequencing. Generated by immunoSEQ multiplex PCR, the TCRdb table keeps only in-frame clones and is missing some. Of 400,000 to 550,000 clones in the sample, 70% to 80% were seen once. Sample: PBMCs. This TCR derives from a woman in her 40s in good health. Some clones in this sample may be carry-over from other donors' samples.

The CDR3 nucleotides are TGTGCCAGCAGCCAAGCCGGAAGCTATGAAAAACTGTTTTTT. Its translation: CASSQAGSYEKLFF. The chain has TRBV4-2 and TRBJ1-4; no definite D call. The CDR3 consists of 14 residues. Germline assignment: CDR1 LGHNA and CDR2 YNFKEQ. Between the trimmed V and J ends, which lost 1 base and 6 bases, there was a span of 9 bases.